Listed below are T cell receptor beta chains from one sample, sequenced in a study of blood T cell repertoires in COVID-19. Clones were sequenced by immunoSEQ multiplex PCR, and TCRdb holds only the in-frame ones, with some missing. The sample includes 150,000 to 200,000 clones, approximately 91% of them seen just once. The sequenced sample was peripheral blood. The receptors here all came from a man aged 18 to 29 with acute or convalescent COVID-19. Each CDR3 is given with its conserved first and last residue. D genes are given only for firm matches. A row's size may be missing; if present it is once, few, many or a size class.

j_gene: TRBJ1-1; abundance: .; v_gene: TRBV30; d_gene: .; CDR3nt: TGTGCCTGGAGACCAGGGAACACTGAAGCTTTCTTT; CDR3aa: CAWRPGNTEAFF
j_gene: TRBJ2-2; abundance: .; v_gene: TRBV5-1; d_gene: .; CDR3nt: TGCGCCAGCAGGGCCGGCCTGAAGGGGACCGGGGAGCTGTTTTTT; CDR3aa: CASRAGLKGTGELFF
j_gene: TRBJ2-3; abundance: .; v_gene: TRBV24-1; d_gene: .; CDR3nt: TGTGCCACCAGTGACCCCGGCAGGGCGATGGGCACAGATACGCAGTATTTT; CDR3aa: CATSDPGRAMGTDTQYF
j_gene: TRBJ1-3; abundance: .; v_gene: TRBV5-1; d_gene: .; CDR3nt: TGCGCCAGCAGCTTCCTACAGGGAGCTGGAAACACCATATATTTT; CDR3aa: CASSFLQGAGNTIYF
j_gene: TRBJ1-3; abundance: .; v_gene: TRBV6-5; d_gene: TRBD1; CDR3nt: TGTGCCAGCAGTTACGCGTCCGGGACAGGTGGAAACACCATATATTTT; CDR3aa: CASSYASGTGGNTIYF
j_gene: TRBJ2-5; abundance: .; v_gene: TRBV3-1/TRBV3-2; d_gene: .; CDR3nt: TGTGCCAGCAGCCAGGGGGGTGGAACGGTAGAGACCCAGTACTTC; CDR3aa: CASSQGGGTVETQYF
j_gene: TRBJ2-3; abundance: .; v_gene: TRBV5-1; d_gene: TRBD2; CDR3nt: TGCGCCAGCAGCTTGGAGACTAGCGGGGGGGCCAGAGATACGCAGTATTTT; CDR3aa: CASSLETSGGARDTQYF
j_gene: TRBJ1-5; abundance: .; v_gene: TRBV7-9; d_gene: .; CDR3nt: TGTGCCAGCAGCTTGGGGGGGCTCAATCAGCCCCAGCATTTT; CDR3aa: CASSLGGLNQPQHF
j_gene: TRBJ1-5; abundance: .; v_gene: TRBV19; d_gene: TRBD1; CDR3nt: TGTGCCAGTAGTACTTTTGGACAGGGGATGGTCAATCAGCCCCAGCATTTT; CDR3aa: CASSTFGQGMVNQPQHF
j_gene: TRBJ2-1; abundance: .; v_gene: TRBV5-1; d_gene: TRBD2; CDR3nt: TGCGCCAGCAGCTTGGAAGGAGCGGGAGGCCTCGTAGGGCAGTTCTTC; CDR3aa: CASSLEGAGGLVGQFF
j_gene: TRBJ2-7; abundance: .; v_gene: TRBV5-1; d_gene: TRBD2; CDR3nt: TGCGCCAGCAGCTTGCCCCGCGGGGGGGAGGTCGAGCAGTACTTC; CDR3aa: CASSLPRGGEVEQYF
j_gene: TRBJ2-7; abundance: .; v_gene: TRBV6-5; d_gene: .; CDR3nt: TGTGCCAGCAGTAGGTCGGGGTCAAAATTCGACGAGCAGTACTTC; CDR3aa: CASSRSGSKFDEQYF
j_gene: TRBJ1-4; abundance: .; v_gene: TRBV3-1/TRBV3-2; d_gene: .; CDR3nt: TGTGCCAGCAGCCAGCAATTCCCCGGAAAACTGTTTTTT; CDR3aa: CASSQQFPGKLFF
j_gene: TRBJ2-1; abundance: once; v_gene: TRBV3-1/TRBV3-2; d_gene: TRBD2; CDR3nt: TGTGCCAGCAGCCCAGTAGCGGGGGACTCCTACAATGAGCAGTTCTTC; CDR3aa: CASSPVAGDSYNEQFF
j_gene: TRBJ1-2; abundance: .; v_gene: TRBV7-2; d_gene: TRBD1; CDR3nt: TGTGCCAGCAGCTCACCGGGACAGCCAGGTGGCTACACCTTC; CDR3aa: CASSSPGQPGGYTF
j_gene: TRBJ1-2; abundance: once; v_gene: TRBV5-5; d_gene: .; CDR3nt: TGTGCCAGCAGCTTGGGAACGGGATTGGGTTATGGCTACACCTTC; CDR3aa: CASSLGTGLGYGYTF
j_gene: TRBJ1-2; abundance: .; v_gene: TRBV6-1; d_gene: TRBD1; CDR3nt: TGTGCCAGCAGTGCCCGTAGGGGGCTCGGTATGGATGGCTACACCTTC; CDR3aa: CASSARRGLGMDGYTF
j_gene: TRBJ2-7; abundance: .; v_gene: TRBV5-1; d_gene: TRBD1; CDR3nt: TGCGCCAGCAGCTCCGGGACAGGGGGCGACGAGCAGTGCTTC; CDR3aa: CASSSGTGGDEQCF
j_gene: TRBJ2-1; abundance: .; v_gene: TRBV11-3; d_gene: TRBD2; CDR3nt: TGTGCCAGCTCTGAGCTAGCGGGAGGGGTGGGCTCCTACAATGAGCAGTTCTTC; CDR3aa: CASSELAGGVGSYNEQFF
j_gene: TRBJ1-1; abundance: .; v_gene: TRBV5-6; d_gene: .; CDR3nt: TGTGCCAGCAGCAAGTCGACAGCCGAAGCTTTCTTT; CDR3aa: CASSKSTAEAFF
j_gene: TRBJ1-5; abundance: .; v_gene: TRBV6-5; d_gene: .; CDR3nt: TGTGCCACTAGCGAGCAGAATCAGCCCCAGCATTTT; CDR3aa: CATSEQNQPQHF
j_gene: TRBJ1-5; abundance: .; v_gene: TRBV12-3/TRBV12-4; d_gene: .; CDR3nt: TGTGCCAGCAGTTTCGATCAGCCCCAGCATTTT; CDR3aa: CASSFDQPQHF
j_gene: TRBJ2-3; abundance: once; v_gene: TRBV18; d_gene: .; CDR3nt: TGTGCCAGCTCACCACCCCGTCCCACAGATACGCAGTATTTT; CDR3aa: CASSPPRPTDTQYF
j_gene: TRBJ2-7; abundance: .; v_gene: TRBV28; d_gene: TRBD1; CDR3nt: TGTGCCAGCAGTTTCCAGGGGGAAGGGACCTACGAGCAGTACTTC; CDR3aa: CASSFQGEGTYEQYF
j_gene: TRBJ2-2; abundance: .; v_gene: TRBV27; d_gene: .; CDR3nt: TGTGCCAGCAGTTTCATAGACAGGATAAACACCGGGGAGCTGTTTTTT; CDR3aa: CASSFIDRINTGELFF
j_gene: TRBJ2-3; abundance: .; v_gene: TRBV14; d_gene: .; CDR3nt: TGTGCCAGCAGCCAAGATTGGGAGTCCCTGACAGATACGCAGTATTTT; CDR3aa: CASSQDWESLTDTQYF
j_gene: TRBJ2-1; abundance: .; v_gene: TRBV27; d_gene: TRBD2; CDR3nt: TGTGCCAGCAGCTCAAGCGGGAGCCTCGGGAATGAGCAGTTCTTC; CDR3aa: CASSSSGSLGNEQFF
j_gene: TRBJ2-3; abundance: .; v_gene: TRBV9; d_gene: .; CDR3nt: TGTGCCAGCAGCGTAGCGGGAGATACGCAGTATTTT; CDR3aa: CASSVAGDTQYF
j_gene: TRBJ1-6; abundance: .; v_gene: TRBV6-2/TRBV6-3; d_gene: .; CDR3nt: TGTGCCAGCAGTTACTCAAGGACAGCCGGTATATCCAATTCCGCCAATTCACCCCTCCACTTT; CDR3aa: CASSYSRTAGISNSANSPLHF
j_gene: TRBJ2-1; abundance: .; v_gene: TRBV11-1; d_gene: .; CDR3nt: TGTGCCAGCAGCTGGACCGGGACAAACTCCAATGAGCAGTTCTTC; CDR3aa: CASSWTGTNSNEQFF
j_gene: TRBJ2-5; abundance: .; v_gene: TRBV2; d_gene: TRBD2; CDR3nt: TGTGCCAGCAGCGGACTAGCGGGAGAAGAGACCCAGTACTTC; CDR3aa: CASSGLAGEETQYF
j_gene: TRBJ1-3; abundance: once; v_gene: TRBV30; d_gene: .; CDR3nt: TGTGCCTGGAGTACCCGAGAGTTAACGGGACACCTGGGAAACACCATATATTTT; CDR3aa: CAWSTRELTGHLGNTIYF
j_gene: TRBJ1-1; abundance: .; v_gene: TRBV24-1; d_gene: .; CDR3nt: TGTGCCACTCAGGGGAACACTGAAGCTTTCTTT; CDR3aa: CATQGNTEAFF
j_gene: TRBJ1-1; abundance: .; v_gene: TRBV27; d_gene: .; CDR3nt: TGTGCCAGCAGGACCGGGACTGGAGCTTTCTTT; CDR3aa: CASRTGTGAFF
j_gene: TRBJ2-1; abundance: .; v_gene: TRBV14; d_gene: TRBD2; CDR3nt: TGTGCCAGCAGCCAAATCGTTGGGACTAGCCTTACTTCCTACAATGAGCAGTTCTTC; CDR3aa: CASSQIVGTSLTSYNEQFF
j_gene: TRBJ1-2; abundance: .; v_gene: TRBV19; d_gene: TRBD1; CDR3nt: TGTGCCAGTAGGCCTGGGGACAGGGGAAACTATGGCTACACCTTC; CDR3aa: CASRPGDRGNYGYTF
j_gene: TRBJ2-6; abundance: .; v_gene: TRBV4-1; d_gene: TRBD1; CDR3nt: TGCGCCAGCAGCCAAGAGCGACAGGGGAGCTCTGGGGCCAACGTCCTGACTTTC; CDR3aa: CASSQERQGSSGANVLTF
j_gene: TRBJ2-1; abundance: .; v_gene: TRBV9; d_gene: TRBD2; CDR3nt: TGTGCCAGCAGCGTAGAGTTGTGGACTAGCATCTACAATGAGCAGTTCTTC; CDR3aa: CASSVELWTSIYNEQFF
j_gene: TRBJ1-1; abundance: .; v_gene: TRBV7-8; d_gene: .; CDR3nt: TGTGCCAGCAGCTTGACAGTGAACACTGAAGCTTTCTTT; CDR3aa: CASSLTVNTEAFF
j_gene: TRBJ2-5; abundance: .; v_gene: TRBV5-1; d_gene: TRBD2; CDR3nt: TGCGCCAGCAGCTTGGCGCGGGGGGTGGAGACCCAGTACTTC; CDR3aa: CASSLARGVETQYF
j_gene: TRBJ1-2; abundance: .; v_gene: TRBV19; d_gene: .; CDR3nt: TGTGCCAGTAGAAGACAACGGGACTACACCTTC; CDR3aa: CASRRQRDYTF
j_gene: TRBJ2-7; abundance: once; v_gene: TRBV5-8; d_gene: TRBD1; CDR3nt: TGTGCCAGCAGCTTCGAGACAGGGGGGGCCTACGAGCAGTACTTC; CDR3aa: CASSFETGGAYEQYF
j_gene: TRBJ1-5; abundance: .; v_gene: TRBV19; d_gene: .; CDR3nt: TGTGCCAGTAGTATGGGCCGAGGACAGCGCAATCAGCCCCAGCATTTT; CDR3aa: CASSMGRGQRNQPQHF
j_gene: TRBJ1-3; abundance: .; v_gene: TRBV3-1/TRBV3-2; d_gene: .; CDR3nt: TGTGCCAGCAGCCAACGGGAAACTGGAAACACCATATATTTT; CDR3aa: CASSQRETGNTIYF
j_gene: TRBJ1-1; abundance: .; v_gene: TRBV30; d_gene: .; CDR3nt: TGTGCCTGGAAATGGTCGGGGATCGTGAACACTGAAGCTTTCTTT; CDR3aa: CAWKWSGIVNTEAFF
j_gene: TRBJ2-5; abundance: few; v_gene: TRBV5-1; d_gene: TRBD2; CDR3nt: TGCGCCAGCAGCTTGGGACTAGCAGGGGAGACCCAGTACTTC; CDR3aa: CASSLGLAGETQYF
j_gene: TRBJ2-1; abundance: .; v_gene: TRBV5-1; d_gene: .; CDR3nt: TGCGCCAGCAGCTTGGAAGCCGCTGGCTCCTACAATGAGCAGTTCTTC; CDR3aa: CASSLEAAGSYNEQFF
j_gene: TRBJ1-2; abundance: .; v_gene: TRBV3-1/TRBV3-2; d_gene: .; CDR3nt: TGTGCCAGCAGCCAAGGAATAGCTAACTATGGCTACACCTTC; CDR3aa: CASSQGIANYGYTF
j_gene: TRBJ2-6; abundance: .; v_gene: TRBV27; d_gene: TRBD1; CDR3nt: TGTGCCAGCAGTTCGACAGGGACAGGGGCCAACGTCCTGACTTTC; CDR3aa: CASSSTGTGANVLTF
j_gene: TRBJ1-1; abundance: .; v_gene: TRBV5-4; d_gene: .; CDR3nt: TGTGCCAGCAGGTCAGTAGCTACCACTGAAGCTTTCTTT; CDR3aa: CASRSVATTEAFF
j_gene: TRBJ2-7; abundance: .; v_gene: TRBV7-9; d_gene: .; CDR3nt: TGTGCCAGCAGCTTACGGGTAGAGTACGAGCAGTACTTC; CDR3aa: CASSLRVEYEQYF